The 4 T cell receptor beta chains below were found in one sample sequenced in a study of cytotoxic CD8 clonotypes in ibrutinib-treated CLL. Measured with immunoSEQ multiplex PCR; TCRdb has only the in-frame clones, and not every one. The sample consists of around 33,000 clones, roughly two thirds of them appearing once. Material: PBMCs, obtained before ibrutinib treatment. These receptors were collected from a human donor with chronic lymphocytic leukemia.

The chain employs TRBV27 and TRBJ2-7; D unresolved. The V gene's germline CDR1 is MNHEY and CDR2 SMNVEV (reference sequence). This CDR3 spans 13 amino acids. V was trimmed by 2 bases and J by 2 bases, leaving 7 bases between them. The CDR3 spells CASSLTPTYEQYF. In DNA, the CDR3 is TGTGCCAGCAGTTTAACACCGACCTACGAGCAGTACTTC.

This clone showed up just a few times. The CDR3 here is CASSPPGQETQYF. The CDR3 DNA reads TGTGCCAGCAGCCCACCTGGCCAAGAGACCCAGTACTTC. The chain employs TRBV9 and TRBJ2-5; no clear D gene. Trimming stripped 4 bases from V and 1 base from J, with 8 bases between. This CDR3 is 13 amino acids long. The V gene's germline CDR1 is SGDLS and CDR2 YYNGEE.

The V and J genes are TRBV10-2 and TRBJ2-7, with TRBD1 as a possible D gene (5 bases). Trimming left V 10 bases short and J 5 bases short, with 18 bases between. The V gene's germline CDR1 is WSHSY and CDR2 SAAADI. The CDR3 is made up of 13 amino acids. CDR3: CAIGDSLRNEQYF. CDR3 DNA: TGCGCCATAGGAGACAGCCTGAGAAACGAGCAGTACTTC.

V usage is TRBV30 and J usage is TRBJ2-5; the D is unclear. Germline V gene lookup returns CDR1 GTSNPN and CDR2 SVGIG (reference sequence). This CDR3 contains 11 residues. Trimming took 5 bases from V and 5 from J, leaving 9 bases between them. CDR3 coding DNA: TGTGCCTGGGGGATAGGGGAGACCCAGTACTTC. Encoded protein: CAWGIGETQYF. The variable domain in full, with the rest retrieved from reference TRBV30 and TRBJ2-5, is SQTIHQWPATLVQPVGSPLSLECTVEGTSNPNLYWYRQAAGRGLQLLFYSVGIGQISSEVPQNLSASRPQDRQFILSSKKLLLSDSGFYLCAWGIGETQYFGPGTRLLVL.